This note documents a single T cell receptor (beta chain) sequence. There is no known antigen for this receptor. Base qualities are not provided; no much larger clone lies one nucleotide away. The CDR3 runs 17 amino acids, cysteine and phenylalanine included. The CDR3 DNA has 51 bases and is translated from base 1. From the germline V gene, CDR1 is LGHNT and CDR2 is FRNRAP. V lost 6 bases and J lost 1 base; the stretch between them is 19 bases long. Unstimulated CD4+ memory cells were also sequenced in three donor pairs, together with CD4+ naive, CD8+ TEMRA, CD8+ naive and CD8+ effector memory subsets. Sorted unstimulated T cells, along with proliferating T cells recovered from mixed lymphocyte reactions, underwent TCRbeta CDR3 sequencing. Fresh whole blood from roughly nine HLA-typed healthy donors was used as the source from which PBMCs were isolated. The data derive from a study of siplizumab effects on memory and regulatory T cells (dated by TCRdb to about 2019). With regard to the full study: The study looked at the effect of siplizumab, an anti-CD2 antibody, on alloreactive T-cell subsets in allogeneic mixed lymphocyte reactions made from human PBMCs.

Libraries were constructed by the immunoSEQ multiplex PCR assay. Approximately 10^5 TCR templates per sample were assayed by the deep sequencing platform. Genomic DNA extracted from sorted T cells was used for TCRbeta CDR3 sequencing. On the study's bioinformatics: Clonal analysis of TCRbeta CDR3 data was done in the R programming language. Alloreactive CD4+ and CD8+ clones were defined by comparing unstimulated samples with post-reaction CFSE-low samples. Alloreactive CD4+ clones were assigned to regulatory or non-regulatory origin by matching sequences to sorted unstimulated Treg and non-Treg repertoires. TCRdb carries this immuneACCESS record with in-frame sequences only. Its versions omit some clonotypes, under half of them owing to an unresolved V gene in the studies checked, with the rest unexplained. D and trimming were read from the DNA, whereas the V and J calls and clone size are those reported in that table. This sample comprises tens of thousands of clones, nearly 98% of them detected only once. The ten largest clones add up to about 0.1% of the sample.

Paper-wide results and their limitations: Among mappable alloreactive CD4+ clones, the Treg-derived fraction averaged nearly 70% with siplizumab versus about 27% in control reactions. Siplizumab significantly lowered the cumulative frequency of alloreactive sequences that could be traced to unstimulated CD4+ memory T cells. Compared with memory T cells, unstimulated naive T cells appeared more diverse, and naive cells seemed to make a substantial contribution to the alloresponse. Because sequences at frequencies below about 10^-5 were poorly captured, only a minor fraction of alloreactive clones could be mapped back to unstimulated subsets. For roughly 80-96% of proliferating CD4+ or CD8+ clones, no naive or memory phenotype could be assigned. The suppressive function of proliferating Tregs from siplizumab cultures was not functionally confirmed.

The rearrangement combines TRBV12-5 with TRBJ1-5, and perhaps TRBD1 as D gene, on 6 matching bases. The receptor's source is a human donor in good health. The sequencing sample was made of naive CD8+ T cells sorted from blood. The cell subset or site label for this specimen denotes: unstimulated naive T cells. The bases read TGTGCTAGTGGGGACGTAAAGGCCCAGGGGAGCAATCAGCCCCAGCATTTT. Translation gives CASGDVKAQGSNQPQHF.